The T cell receptor (beta chain) under discussion was sequenced for a study of T cell responses to AZD1222 COVID-19 vaccine. Study-level points and caveats: Increases in Spike-specific TCR breadth and depth were seen after two AZD1222 doses. Mostly white British, mostly female donors; authors suggested clonal diversity may be underestimated.

The ends were cut back, 6 bases at V and 6 bases at J, with 11 bases in the middle. CDR1 and CDR2 from the germline V gene are MDHEN and SYDVKM. This CDR3 spans 13 amino acids. Profiled with immunoSEQ multiplex PCR; TCRdb holds only in-frame clones, not every one. Of some 150,000 clones in the sample, about 92% are singletons; the top ten hold 7.5% to 9.5%. About this clone: The target antigen is unknown.

The chain has TRBV28 and TRBJ2-2; D remains ambiguous. This sequence originates from an adult in good health. The source was peripheral blood, collected on day 0 of AZD1222 vaccination. The DNA for the CDR3 is TGTGCCAGCAGCCCTACGGTCTCCGGGGAGCTGTTTTTT. It specifies CASSPTVSGELFF.